This is a list of T cell receptor beta chains from one sample in a study of molecular identifiers for immune sequencing clone quantification. TCRdb recomputed calls from the PCR reads with MiXCR, one row per CDR3 protein. The data hold 250,000 to 400,000 distinct CDR3 sequences, with over 20% observed a single time. The sequenced sample consisted of naive CD8+ T cells from blood, with Jurkat cell RNA spiked in. The receptors come from a human donor in good health. Some libraries in this study had Jurkat cell RNA spiked in. Each CDR3 is given with its conserved first and last residue. A D gene is named only where the DNA matches it firmly. Size values are once, few and many counts, or a class for expanded clones, and some rows have none.

v_call: TRBV10-3; clone_size: .; d_call: .; j_call: TRBJ1-1; cdr3_nt: TGTGCCATCGGTGGAGGGAACACTGAAGCTTTCTTT; cdr3_aa: CAIGGGNTEAFF
v_call: TRBV7-9; clone_size: few; d_call: .; j_call: TRBJ2-5; cdr3_nt: TGTGCCAGCAGCTGGGTGGTGCAAGAGACCCAGTACTTC; cdr3_aa: CASSWVVQETQYF
v_call: TRBV10-3; clone_size: few; d_call: .; j_call: TRBJ2-5; cdr3_nt: TGTGCCATCAGACCGGGACCCCAAGAGACCCAGTACTTC; cdr3_aa: CAIRPGPQETQYF
v_call: TRBV7-9; clone_size: many; d_call: TRBD2; j_call: TRBJ2-3; cdr3_nt: TGTGCCAGCAGTGGGGTTGGGACTAGCTCTAATTGGGGCACAGATACGCAGTATTTT; cdr3_aa: CASSGVGTSSNWGTDTQYF
v_call: TRBV7-9; clone_size: many; d_call: .; j_call: TRBJ2-7; cdr3_nt: TGTGCCAGCAGCTCCGGGACCGCCCCTGGGGAGCAGTACTTC; cdr3_aa: CASSSGTAPGEQYF
v_call: TRBV12-3/TRBV12-4; clone_size: many; d_call: .; j_call: TRBJ2-3; cdr3_nt: TGTGCCAGCACCCCACTTATGGAGGCCACAGATACGCAGTATTTT; cdr3_aa: CASTPLMEATDTQYF
v_call: TRBV29-1; clone_size: many; d_call: .; j_call: TRBJ2-3; cdr3_nt: TGCAGCGTTGCCGGGGTTCGGCCTGATACGCAGTATTTT; cdr3_aa: CSVAGVRPDTQYF
v_call: TRBV12-3/TRBV12-4; clone_size: few; d_call: .; j_call: TRBJ2-1; cdr3_nt: TGTGCCAGCAGTTTAGTCGGAGGGTTTAGAAATGAGCAGTTCTTC; cdr3_aa: CASSLVGGFRNEQFF
v_call: TRBV27; clone_size: .; d_call: TRBD2; j_call: TRBJ2-4; cdr3_nt: TGTGCCACTAAGGGACTAGCGGGAAACATTCAGTACTTC; cdr3_aa: CATKGLAGNIQYF
v_call: TRBV20-1; clone_size: many; d_call: TRBD2; j_call: TRBJ2-1; cdr3_nt: TGCAGTGCCCGACTAGCGGGGTATATGGGGAATGAGCAGTTCTTC; cdr3_aa: CSARLAGYMGNEQFF
v_call: TRBV19; clone_size: .; d_call: .; j_call: TRBJ1-1; cdr3_nt: TGTGCCAGTAGTATATTCCGTGAAGCTTTCTTT; cdr3_aa: CASSIFREAFF
v_call: TRBV7-9; clone_size: .; d_call: .; j_call: TRBJ2-3; cdr3_nt: TGTGCCAGCAGCTGGGAGGGGGTTTGGAGCACAGATACGCAGTATTTT; cdr3_aa: CASSWEGVWSTDTQYF
v_call: TRBV7-9; clone_size: many; d_call: TRBD1; j_call: TRBJ2-3; cdr3_nt: TGTGCCAGCAGCTCCACCCTCGACAGGGGTGGTCTCACAGATACGCAGTATTTT; cdr3_aa: CASSSTLDRGGLTDTQYF
v_call: TRBV6-1; clone_size: many; d_call: .; j_call: TRBJ2-7; cdr3_nt: TGTGCCAGCAGTGTTGGGACAACCTACTACGAGCAGTACTTC; cdr3_aa: CASSVGTTYYEQYF
v_call: TRBV21-1; clone_size: .; d_call: .; j_call: TRBJ1-1; cdr3_nt: TGTGCCAGCAGCAAAGCAAGAGATCGCGAAGGGGGTGAGGGGGGCACTGAAGCTTTCTTT; cdr3_aa: CASSKARDREGGEGGTEAFF
v_call: TRBV6-1; clone_size: many; d_call: .; j_call: TRBJ1-5; cdr3_nt: TGTGCCAGCAGTCGGGACGGATTTAATCAGCCCCAGCATTTT; cdr3_aa: CASSRDGFNQPQHF
v_call: TRBV2; clone_size: few; d_call: .; j_call: TRBJ1-3; cdr3_nt: TGTGCCACCCAGGTGAATCCTAGCTCTGGAAACACCATATATTTT; cdr3_aa: CATQVNPSSGNTIYF
v_call: TRBV19; clone_size: .; d_call: .; j_call: TRBJ2-2; cdr3_nt: TGTGCCAGTAGCCCAAATAATCTCCTTGGGATCGGGGAGCTGTTTTTT; cdr3_aa: CASSPNNLLGIGELFF
v_call: TRBV19; clone_size: many; d_call: TRBD1; j_call: TRBJ1-1; cdr3_nt: TGTGCCAGTAGTATCGGACAGGGGGGGATCACTGAAGCTTTCTTT; cdr3_aa: CASSIGQGGITEAFF
v_call: TRBV20-1; clone_size: .; d_call: .; j_call: TRBJ2-7; cdr3_nt: TGCAGTGCCCACCTCAGGGAGGGGGACTACGAGCAGTACTTC; cdr3_aa: CSAHLREGDYEQYF
v_call: TRBV4-3; clone_size: few; d_call: .; j_call: TRBJ2-7; cdr3_nt: TGCGCCAGCAGCCAAGATCGGTTCGGACGGGCCTACGAGCAGTACTTC; cdr3_aa: CASSQDRFGRAYEQYF
v_call: TRBV28; clone_size: few; d_call: TRBD1; j_call: TRBJ2-5; cdr3_nt: TGTGCCAGCAGTTTATCCCGGCAGGGGGCAGAGACCCAGTACTTC; cdr3_aa: CASSLSRQGAETQYF
v_call: TRBV20-1; clone_size: .; d_call: .; j_call: TRBJ2-1; cdr3_nt: TGCAGTGCTAGAGATGGGGCGGGGACCTACAATGAGCAGTTCTTC; cdr3_aa: CSARDGAGTYNEQFF
v_call: TRBV2; clone_size: .; d_call: .; j_call: TRBJ1-1; cdr3_nt: TGTGCCAGCAGTGAAGCCCGTCGTTTAGGGACACTTGAAGCTTTCTTT; cdr3_aa: CASSEARRLGTLEAFF